A few counts support the clone carrying this T cell receptor beta chain. The template used for profiling TCR beta VDJ and CDR3 was genomic DNA. TCRdb redid the calling of the reads with MiXCR, one entry per CDR3 protein. The sample consists of 150,000 to 200,000 distinct CDR3 sequences, roughly 48% of them appearing once. The CDR3 runs 15 residues. V was clipped by 6 bases and J by 4 bases; unmatched bases: 10. Patients selected for sequencing had displayed CD8+CD57+ cell expansion by flow cytometry. Acquired aplastic anemia of severe grade affected all patients. The sample comes from a study of CD8+CD57+ T cells in acquired aplastic anemia.

The V call is TRBV12-3 or TRBV12-4, the J call TRBJ2-5; the match to TRBD1 covers 8 bases. The sequenced material came from sorted CD4+, CD8+, or CD8+CD57+ T cells (not recorded which) from PBMCs. The TCR sequence derives from a human donor with aplastic anemia. This CDR3 reads CASSVSGGAGETQYF. CDR3 nucleotides: TGTGCCAGCAGCGTATCAGGGGGCGCAGGAGAGACCCAGTACTTC.